Listed below are T cell receptor beta chains from one sample, sequenced in a study of blood T cell repertoires in COVID-19. Method: immunoSEQ multiplex PCR; TCRdb's copy keeps in-frame clones and lacks some. Of more than 150,000 clones listed, around four fifths are singletons. Sequences were obtained from PBMCs or T cells enriched from blood (not recorded which). Every receptor here comes from a man aged 35 to 55 who had recovered from COVID-19. Both conserved end residues are part of each CDR3. D genes are given only for firm matches. Clone size is not always given. Where it is, it says once, few, many or a class for expanded clones.

d_gene	v_gene	j_gene	abundance	CDR3nt	CDR3aa
TRBD2	TRBV19	TRBJ2-3	once	TGTGCCAGTAGTATAGGGACGGGAGGGCCGGGAGATACGCAGTATTTT	CASSIGTGGPGDTQYF
TRBD1	TRBV19	TRBJ1-1	.	TGTGCCAGTAGTATGAATCAGGGGGCCGAAAGGAACACTGAAGCTTTCTTT	CASSMNQGAERNTEAFF
.	TRBV24-1	TRBJ2-1	.	TGTGCCACCAGTGTTACCCGGGGAGGTATCGGGCATTACAATGAGCAGTTCTTC	CATSVTRGGIGHYNEQFF
.	TRBV12-1	TRBJ1-2	.	TGTGCCAGCAGCTTAGTGACCGGGACAGACTATGGCTACACCTTC	CASSLVTGTDYGYTF
.	TRBV11-3	TRBJ2-1	many	TGTGCCAGCAGCTTAGATTTGAGGGGGTCTTCCTACAATGAGCAGTTCTTC	CASSLDLRGSSYNEQFF
.	TRBV7-3	TRBJ1-1	.	TGTGCCAGCAGCTTACGGGTTGAGGCTGAAGCTTTCTTT	CASSLRVEAEAFF
.	TRBV5-6	TRBJ1-2	.	TGTGCCAGCAGCTTGCCAGGCACCTATGGCTACACCTTC	CASSLPGTYGYTF
.	TRBV28	TRBJ2-7	.	TGTGCCAGCAGTTTGTCCAGGGGCTACGAGCAGTACTTC	CASSLSRGYEQYF
TRBD2	TRBV29-1	TRBJ2-1	.	TGCAGCGCCTCGGGACTAGCCCCCTACAATGAGCAGTTCTTC	CSASGLAPYNEQFF
TRBD1	TRBV27	TRBJ1-6	.	TGTGCCAGCAGGTCAGGACAGGAGGGGATCTCACCCCTCCACTTT	CASRSGQEGISPLHF
.	TRBV5-1	TRBJ2-2	.	TGCGCCAGCAGCTTTGTCAAAACGGGCACCGGGGAGCTGTTTTTT	CASSFVKTGTGELFF
.	TRBV5-1	TRBJ2-3	.	TGCGCCAGCAGCTTTGGTATCCAACTCACAGATACGCAGTATTTT	CASSFGIQLTDTQYF
.	TRBV3-1/TRBV3-2	TRBJ1-4	.	TGTGCCAGCAGCCAAGACCCCCAGTCGGAAAAACTGTTTTTT	CASSQDPQSEKLFF
.	TRBV6-6	TRBJ2-1	.	TGTGCCAGCAGTATAAACTACAATGAGCAGTTCTTC	CASSINYNEQFF
.	TRBV29-1	TRBJ2-3	.	TGCAGCGTTAGGCGGGGGCGAGATACGCAGTATTTT	CSVRRGRDTQYF
.	TRBV9	TRBJ2-2	.	TGTGCCAGCAGCGCTTACAGGGTATTAAGCTCCGGGGAGCTGTTTTTT	CASSAYRVLSSGELFF
.	TRBV5-1	TRBJ2-5	.	TGCGCCAGCAGCCCGGCGGGGAGAGAGACCCAGTACTTC	CASSPAGRETQYF
TRBD1	TRBV5-4	TRBJ2-5	.	TGTGCCAGCAGGGATACCTGGACAGGACAGCAAGAGACCCAGTACTTC	CASRDTWTGQQETQYF
.	TRBV28	TRBJ1-5	few	TGTGCCAGCATACGGGAGAGTAACAATCAGCCCCAGCATTTT	CASIRESNNQPQHF
TRBD2	TRBV7-8	TRBJ2-7	.	TGTGCCAGCATCCCGGGGGTACTAGCGGGGGTCCACGAGCAGTACTTC	CASIPGVLAGVHEQYF
TRBD1	TRBV4-2	TRBJ2-2	.	TGTGCCAGCAGCCAAGAAGGCTTGGGACAGGGGGTCTCCGGGGAGCTGTTTTTT	CASSQEGLGQGVSGELFF
.	TRBV4-3	TRBJ2-4	.	TGCGCCAGCAGCCAAGATAGTAGGAGAATAGGGTACTTC	CASSQDSRRIGYF
TRBD1	TRBV6-2/TRBV6-3	TRBJ1-1	.	TGTGCCAGCAGTCCCTGGACAGGGAACGCTGAAGCTTTCTTT	CASSPWTGNAEAFF
TRBD1	TRBV5-4	TRBJ2-5	.	TGTGCCAGCAGCTTCCAGACAGGGGGCGCGAAGACCCAGTACTTC	CASSFQTGGAKTQYF
.	TRBV3-1/TRBV3-2	TRBJ1-5	.	TGTGCCAGCAGCCAAGATCGAGATCAGCCCCAGCATTTT	CASSQDRDQPQHF
.	TRBV14	TRBJ2-1	.	TGTGCCAGCAGCCACAGCGGGTCTTACAATGAGCAGTTCTTC	CASSHSGSYNEQFF
.	TRBV6-5	TRBJ1-3	few	TGTGCCAGCAGCTTACTCGGGGATTCTGGAAACACCATATATTTT	CASSLLGDSGNTIYF
.	TRBV19	TRBJ2-7	.	TGTGCCAGTAGTATAGATCGGCAGGGCTACGAGCAGTACTTC	CASSIDRQGYEQYF
TRBD2	TRBV18	TRBJ2-3	.	TGTGCCAGCTCAACGGGACTAGGGGGAACAGATACGCAGTATTTT	CASSTGLGGTDTQYF
.	TRBV27	TRBJ1-1	.	TGTGCCAGCAGTTCCGCGGACAGAGCCACTGAAGCTTTCTTT	CASSSADRATEAFF
TRBD1	TRBV28	TRBJ1-2	.	TGTGCCAGCGCCCGGACAGGGGAGCGGGGCTATGGCTACACCTTC	CASARTGERGYGYTF